A selection of T cell receptor beta chains follows, all from one sample in a study of cytomegalovirus exposure and HLA in healthy donors. The table came from immunoSEQ multiplex PCR; TCRdb's copy has only in-frame clones and leaves some out. The table includes 200,000 to 300,000 clones, 90% detected once. The sequencing sample was made of PBMCs. These receptors were taken from a woman aged 30 to 39 in good health and CMV-seronegative. CDR3s include the opening cysteine and the closing phenylalanine or tryptophan. The D gene is left open where the match is weak. For some rows the clone size is stated as once, few or many, or as a class when expanded; others skip it.

size | D | J | V | CDR3 | DNA
NA | NA | TRBJ2-5 | TRBV21-1 | CASSIRGEKTQYF | TGTGCCAGCAGCATCAGGGGGGAAAAGACCCAGTACTTC
few | NA | TRBJ2-1 | TRBV4-2 | CASSQGVGSSYNEQFF | TGTGCCAGCAGCCAAGGAGTGGGTAGCTCCTACAATGAGCAGTTCTTC
once | NA | TRBJ2-7 | TRBV7-8 | CASSSRDGTYEQYF | TGTGCCAGCAGCTCCCGGGACGGAACCTACGAGCAGTACTTC
NA | TRBD1 | TRBJ1-2 | TRBV28 | CASSRGTGGNGYTF | TGTGCCAGCAGTCGCGGGACAGGGGGCAACGGCTACACCTTC
NA | NA | TRBJ2-3 | TRBV30 | CAWKRESSTDTQYF | TGTGCCTGGAAAAGGGAGTCTAGCACAGATACGCAGTATTTT
NA | NA | TRBJ2-4 | TRBV4-3 | CASSQDSNIQYF | TGCGCCAGCAGCCAAGACTCCAACATTCAGTACTTC
NA | NA | TRBJ2-3 | TRBV5-1 | CASSLVPRGTSDTQYF | TGCGCCAGCAGCTTGGTACCTCGAGGGACATCAGATACGCAGTATTTT
NA | NA | TRBJ2-7 | TRBV27 | CASSPSSYEQYF | TGTGCCAGCAGTCCCAGCTCCTACGAGCAGTACTTC
NA | NA | TRBJ2-7 | TRBV30 | CAWSAGSEQYF | TGTGCCTGGAGTGCAGGGTCCGAGCAGTACTTC
NA | TRBD1 | TRBJ2-7 | TRBV5-1 | CASSLATTTGDEQYF | TGCGCCAGCAGCTTGGCAACCACGACAGGGGACGAGCAGTACTTC
NA | TRBD1 | TRBJ1-2 | TRBV5-6 | CASSFRTGPYGYTF | TGTGCCAGCAGCTTCCGGACAGGGCCCTATGGCTACACCTTC
NA | NA | TRBJ2-1 | TRBV29-1 | CSVGFRGKWNNEQFF | TGCAGCGTTGGATTCAGGGGCAAATGGAACAATGAGCAGTTCTTC
NA | TRBD2 | TRBJ2-1 | TRBV7-6 | CASSPIAGESYNEQFF | TGTGCCAGCAGCCCTATAGCGGGAGAGTCCTACAATGAGCAGTTCTTC
NA | NA | TRBJ1-2 | TRBV9 | CASTPVGDLGGYTF | TGTGCCAGCACACCCGTTGGGGATCTAGGTGGCTACACCTTC
NA | NA | TRBJ2-7 | TRBV9 | CASSVGGFGSYEQYF | TGTGCCAGCAGCGTAGGTGGATTTGGGTCCTACGAGCAGTACTTC
NA | NA | TRBJ2-7 | TRBV6-1 | CASSRHYEQYF | TGTGCCAGCAGTCGCCACTACGAGCAGTACTTC
few | TRBD1 | TRBJ1-2 | TRBV6-1 | CASSGQGYGYTF | TGTGCCAGCAGTGGACAGGGCTATGGCTACACCTTC
NA | TRBD1 | TRBJ1-2 | TRBV25-1 | CASRRTGAYGYTF | TGTGCCAGCAGGAGGACAGGGGCCTATGGCTACACCTTC
NA | NA | TRBJ2-7 | TRBV28 | CASSKTVSYEQYF | TGTGCCAGCAGCAAGACAGTCTCCTACGAGCAGTACTTC
NA | TRBD2 | TRBJ2-5 | TRBV7-3 | CASSSGLAEEKTQYF | TGTGCCAGCAGCTCGGGACTAGCGGAGGAGAAGACCCAGTACTTC
NA | NA | TRBJ2-2 | TRBV5-8 | CASSLARGPRTGELFF | TGTGCCAGCAGCTTGGCCAGGGGCCCCCGCACCGGGGAGCTGTTTTTT
NA | NA | TRBJ1-4 | TRBV29-1 | CSVEGTGPNEKLFF | TGCAGCGTTGAAGGTACGGGACCTAATGAAAAACTGTTTTTT
NA | NA | TRBJ1-1 | TRBV27 | CASSLGTRTEAFF | TGTGCCAGCAGTTTGGGGACTAGGACTGAAGCTTTCTTT
few | TRBD2 | TRBJ2-7 | TRBV4-1 | CASSPTSGSSYEQYF | TGCGCCAGCAGCCCGACTAGCGGGAGCTCCTACGAGCAGTACTTC
NA | TRBD2 | TRBJ2-7 | TRBV28 | CASSRGLAATLGINYEQYF | TGTGCCAGCAGTCGGGGACTAGCGGCCACCCTGGGCATTAATTACGAGCAGTACTTC
NA | NA | TRBJ2-7 | TRBV13 | CASSSQETYLKQYF | TGTGCCAGCAGCTCCCAAGAGACATACTTAAAGCAGTACTTC
few | NA | TRBJ2-6 | TRBV25-1 | CASSYLKFSGANVLTF | TGTGCCAGCAGCTACTTGAAATTCTCTGGGGCCAACGTCCTGACTTTC
NA | TRBD2 | TRBJ2-7 | TRBV5-1 | CASSLAAGVTYEQYF | TGCGCCAGCAGCTTAGCGGCGGGGGTGACCTACGAGCAGTACTTC
NA | NA | TRBJ1-2 | TRBV9 | CASSVDPGTSGGYTF | TGTGCCAGCAGCGTAGACCCTGGGACGTCTGGAGGGTACACCTTC
once | TRBD1 | TRBJ2-7 | TRBV7-9 | CASSSGQVFSYEQYF | TGTGCCAGCAGCTCAGGACAGGTGTTCTCCTACGAGCAGTACTTC
once | TRBD2 | TRBJ2-7 | TRBV19 | CASSMGLAGDEQYF | TGTGCCAGTAGTATGGGACTAGCGGGTGACGAGCAGTACTTC
once | TRBD2 | TRBJ2-7 | TRBV6-5 | CASRPSGTRGPEQYF | TGTGCCAGCAGACCATCCGGGACTAGAGGCCCCGAGCAGTACTTC
NA | NA | TRBJ2-4 | TRBV28 | CASSFRGRGNIQYF | TGTGCCAGCAGTTTTCGGGGCAGGGGAAACATTCAGTACTTC
NA | NA | TRBJ2-5 | TRBV29-1 | CSVPLYGETQYF | TGCAGCGTACCCTTGTACGGGGAGACCCAGTACTTC
once | TRBD1 | TRBJ2-1 | TRBV7-2 | CASSPGTGRFSEQFF | TGTGCCAGCAGCCCCGGGACAGGCAGGTTTAGTGAGCAGTTCTTC
few | NA | TRBJ2-7 | TRBV14 | CASSQDPGPTYEQYF | TGTGCCAGCAGCCAAGATCCCGGGCCCACCTACGAGCAGTACTTC
NA | NA | TRBJ1-5 | TRBV6-1 | CASRQIVGSNQPQHF | TGTGCCAGCAGACAGATCGTAGGGAGCAATCAGCCCCAGCATTTT
NA | NA | TRBJ1-5 | TRBV12-1 | CASSPLCCSNQPQHF | TGTGCCAGCAGCCCCCTTTGTTGTAGCAATCAGCCCCAGCATTTT
NA | NA | TRBJ2-7 | TRBV2 | CASSGVSSYEQYF | TGTGCCAGCAGCGGGGTCAGCTCCTACGAGCAGTACTTC
NA | NA | TRBJ1-4 | TRBV7-2 | CASSLRGVGEKLFF | TGTGCCAGCAGCTTAAGAGGGGTAGGAGAAAAACTGTTTTTT
NA | NA | TRBJ1-4 | TRBV4-1 | CASSQMDEKLFF | TGCGCCAGCAGCCAAATGGATGAAAAACTGTTTTTT
NA | TRBD2 | TRBJ2-2 | TRBV9 | CASSVSGRAIGELFF | TGTGCCAGCAGCGTAAGCGGGAGGGCCATCGGGGAGCTGTTTTTT
NA | TRBD2 | TRBJ2-7 | TRBV9 | CASSEGLARYEQYF | TGTGCCAGCAGCGAGGGACTAGCTCGCTACGAGCAGTACTTC
once | TRBD2 | TRBJ2-7 | TRBV5-1 | CASSPRRGDYEQYF | TGCGCCAGCAGCCCTAGGCGGGGGGACTACGAGCAGTACTTC
NA | TRBD1 | TRBJ2-2 | TRBV30 | CAWGGQGNTGELFF | TGTGCCTGGGGGGGACAGGGGAATACCGGGGAGCTGTTTTTT
NA | NA | TRBJ1-4 | TRBV18 | CASSPPARDGEKLFF | TGTGCCAGCTCACCACCCGCTAGGGACGGGGAAAAACTGTTTTTT
NA | NA | TRBJ2-7 | TRBV19 | CASSITGTAYEQYF | TGTGCCAGTAGTATAACGGGAACCGCTTACGAGCAGTACTTC
NA | TRBD1 | TRBJ1-4 | TRBV4-2 | CASSQGQGREKLFF | TGTGCCAGCAGCCAAGGACAGGGTCGCGAAAAACTGTTTTTT
NA | TRBD2 | TRBJ2-1 | TRBV5-1 | CASSLVQTSSGTSGWVEQFF | TGCGCCAGCAGCTTGGTGCAAACGTCGAGTGGGACTAGCGGGTGGGTTGAGCAGTTCTTC
NA | NA | TRBJ2-7 | TRBV27 | CASSLSGAEQYF | TGTGCCAGCAGTTTGTCAGGGGCCGAGCAGTACTTC
NA | NA | TRBJ2-7 | TRBV5-5 | CASSLRGDSSYEQYF | TGTGCCAGCAGCTTGAGGGGCGATAGCTCCTACGAGCAGTACTTC
once | TRBD1 | TRBJ2-5 | TRBV5-6 | CASSLGQGPGETQYF | TGTGCCAGCAGCTTGGGACAGGGTCCCGGGGAGACCCAGTACTTC
NA | NA | TRBJ2-2 | TRBV4-3 | CASSQVGGVTGELFF | TGCGCCAGCAGCCAAGTTGGAGGGGTGACCGGGGAGCTGTTTTTT
NA | TRBD1 | TRBJ1-1 | TRBV6-1 | CASSENSGQTTEAFF | TGTGCCAGCAGTGAAAATTCGGGACAGACCACTGAAGCTTTCTTT
NA | NA | TRBJ2-4 | TRBV7-8 | CASSLEGDGGIQYF | TGTGCCAGCAGCTTAGAGGGCGACGGGGGAATTCAGTACTTC
NA | NA | TRBJ1-1 | TRBV5-1 | CASSLLGGLDTEAFF | TGCGCCAGCAGCTTGTTAGGGGGACTCGACACTGAAGCTTTCTTT